This TCR beta chain came from a study of human T cells and chemical hapten exposure. On the study more broadly: Alopecia areata, totalis or universalis was found in mostly female patients. Findings and caveats of the study: Healthy people's immune response may differ from that of the donors, who had alopecia. Once DPC sensitization occurred, TCRs above 1 in 1000 frequency showed no change.

This clonotype was recorded at least ten times. Antigen: not known. TCRdb re-derived calls from the RACE reads in MiXCR, one entry per CDR3 protein. The sample comprises 300,000 to 400,000 distinct CDR3 sequences, less than 6.5% of which are singletons, and 2.5% to 3% rests with the top ten. The time point denotes: pre-sensitization, week 0. Documented treatment: therapeutic diphenylcyclopropenone sensitization with weekly scalp DPC. This CDR3 is 16 amino acids long. CDR1 and CDR2 from the germline V gene are SGHNT and YYREEE (reference sequence). V lost 0 bases and J lost 4, with 16 bases in between. V gene TRBV5-4 combines with J gene TRBJ1-2, with D perhaps matching TRBD1 (5 bases). The sample was whole blood, taken in connection with sensitization to the hapten diphenylcyclopropenone (DPC). The origin of this receptor is a woman aged 50 to 60 with alopecia areata. Some clones in this sample may be carry-over from other donors' samples. DNA of the CDR3: TGTGCCAGCAGCTTGGTAATGACGGCTGGGGCCTATGGCTACACCTTC. Translation: CASSLVMTAGAYGYTF.